The 5 T cell receptor beta chains given below trace back to one sample, sequenced in a study of kidney transplant recipient with SARS-CoV-2 infection. TCRdb analysed the reads with MiXCR anew, one entry per CDR3 protein. The table has 250,000 or so distinct CDR3 sequences, around 30% seen once. Sequencing was performed on a blood sample, taken at baseline and between days 110 and 120 from a kidney transplant recipient. These receptors all come from a male patient between 25 and 40 years old who had COVID-19 and was a kidney transplant recipient. Some T cells may be the graft donor's.

This clonotype has ten or more counts. The chain is built from TRBV24-1 and TRBJ1-2; TRBD1 might be the D (6 bases). In germline, CDR1 is KGHDR, CDR2 SFDVKD. V lost 9 bases to trimming and J lost 6 bases, with 13 bases between them. There are 12 residues in the CDR3. In DNA, the CDR3 is TGTGCCACCTCTGACAGGTCCGATGGCTACACCTTC. Translated: CATSDRSDGYTF.

This clonotype appeared many times. The V and J genes are TRBV7-3 and TRBJ2-1, with D tentatively TRBD2 (6 bases). The V and J ends lost 9 bases and 5 bases respectively, with 17 bases between them. The length of the CDR3 is 14 residues. Germline CDR1 is SGHTA and CDR2 is FQGTGA. The CDR3, as DNA: TGTGCCAGTTCGGAGGGACGGGGCAACAATGAGCAGTTCTTC. This encodes CASSEGRGNNEQFF.

This clonotype was counted ten times or more. V usage is TRBV6-2 or TRBV6-3 and J usage is TRBJ1-1, with TRBD1 matching over 8 bases. Germline V lookup: CDR1 MNHEY, CDR2 SVGEGT. There are 15 residues in the CDR3. The trim removed 7 bases at V and 2 bases at J, leaving 9 bases unmatched. The CDR3 reads CASTDSGQGNTEAFF. The CDR3 nucleotides read TGTGCCAGCACCGACAGCGGACAGGGTAACACTGAAGCTTTCTTT.

The chain recombines TRBV7-9 with TRBJ2-1; the D gene is possibly TRBD2 (6 bases). Germline V CDR1 and CDR2: SEHNR, FQNEAQ (reference sequence). V was shortened by 0 bases and J by 15 bases, with 15 bases between the two germline ends. This CDR3 is 13 amino acids long. The CDR3 region has the DNA TGTGCCAGCAGCTTAGCGGGGATAGGAGGGTTGTTCTTC. This gives the protein CASSLAGIGGLFF.

This clonotype has ten or more counts. The genes are TRBV4-1 and TRBJ1-1; D not resolved. The length of the CDR3 is 15 residues. Trimming took 6 bases from V and 6 from J, leaving 20 bases between them. CDR1 is MGHRA, CDR2 YSYEKL, per germline. DNA of the CDR3: TGCGCCAGCAGTCCCTCCCACGGGAGCGCACCTGAAGCTTTCTTT. Its protein product is CASSPSHGSAPEAFF.